This T cell receptor (beta chain) was retrieved from a study of Ad26.COV2.S vaccination and SARS-CoV-2 variants. Study summary: The donor was enrolled in the Ad26.COV2.S arm of the COV1001 trial.

As for this clone: What it binds is unknown.

Deletions cut 3 bases from V and 9 bases from J, with 17 bases between. CDR1 and CDR2 (germline): LNHNV, YYDKDF (reference sequence). This CDR3 spans 15 amino acids. Treatment denoted: roughly 19 received Ad26.COV2.S at low or high dose, single or two shots; roughly 5 received placebo; per-sample allocation not given. Sampling occurred on day 63 after the first vaccine or placebo injection. Repertoires were generated with immunoSEQ multiplex PCR, while TCRdb's copy carries only in-frame clones and drops some. This sample has roughly 500,000 clones, with roughly 89% found just once. General study results and limits: Possibly, TCR breadth and depth analyses underestimated total T cell responses. Placebo recipients and vaccine recipients were similar in non-spike TCR breadth.

This receptor was taken from a person between 18 and 60 years old who received the Ad26.COV2.S COVID-19 vaccine or a placebo. The material sequenced was peripheral blood, taken in a trial of Ad26.COV2.S vaccine versus placebo. The chain combines TRBV15 with TRBJ1-4, with D perhaps matching TRBD1 (5 bases). For the CDR3, the DNA is TGTGCCACCAGCAGGGGGACGGATCTTGGGAAAAAACTGTTTTTT. Translated: CATSRGTDLGKKLFF. Based on the CDR3 plus reference TRBV15 and TRBJ1-4, the full variable domain is DAMVIQNPRYQVTQFGKPVTLSCSQTLNHNVMYWYQQKSSQAPKLLFHYYDKDFNNEADTPDNFQSRRPNTSFCFLDIRSPGLGDTAMYLCATSRGTDLGKKLFFGSGTQLSVL.